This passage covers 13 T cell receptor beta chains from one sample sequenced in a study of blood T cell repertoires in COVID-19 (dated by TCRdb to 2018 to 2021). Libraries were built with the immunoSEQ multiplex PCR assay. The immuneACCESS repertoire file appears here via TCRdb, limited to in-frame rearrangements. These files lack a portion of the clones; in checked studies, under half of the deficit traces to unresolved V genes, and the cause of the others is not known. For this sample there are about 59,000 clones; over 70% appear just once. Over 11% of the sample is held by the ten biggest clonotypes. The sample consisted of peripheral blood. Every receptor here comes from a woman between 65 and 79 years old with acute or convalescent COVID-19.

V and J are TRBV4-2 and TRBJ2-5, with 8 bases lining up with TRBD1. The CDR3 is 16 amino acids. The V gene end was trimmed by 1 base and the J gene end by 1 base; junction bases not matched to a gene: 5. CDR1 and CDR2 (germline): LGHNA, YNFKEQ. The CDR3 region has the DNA TGTGCCAGCAGCCAAGGGCAGGGGGCTTTCCAAGAGACCCAGTACTTC. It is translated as CASSQGQGAFQETQYF.

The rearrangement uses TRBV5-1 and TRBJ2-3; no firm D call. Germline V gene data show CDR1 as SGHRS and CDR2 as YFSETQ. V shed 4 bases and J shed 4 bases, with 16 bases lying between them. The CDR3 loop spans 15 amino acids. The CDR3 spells CASSLPPARSDTQYF. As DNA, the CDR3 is TGCGCCAGCAGCCTTCCCCCTGCGCGATCAGATACGCAGTATTTT.

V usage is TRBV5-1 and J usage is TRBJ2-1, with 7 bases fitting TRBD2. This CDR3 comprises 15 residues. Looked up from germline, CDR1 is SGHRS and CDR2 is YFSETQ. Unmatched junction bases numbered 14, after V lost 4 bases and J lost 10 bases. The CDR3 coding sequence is TGCGCCAGCAGCACCGGGACTACCAGAGTGGCAGAGCAGTTCTTC. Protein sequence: CASSTGTTRVAEQFF.

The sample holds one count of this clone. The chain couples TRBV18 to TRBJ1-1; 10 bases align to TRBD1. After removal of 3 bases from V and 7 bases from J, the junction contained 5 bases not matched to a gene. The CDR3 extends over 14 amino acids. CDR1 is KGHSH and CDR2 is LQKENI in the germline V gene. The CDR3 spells CASSPPGQGFEAFF. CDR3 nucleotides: TGTGCCAGCTCACCTCCGGGACAGGGGTTTGAAGCTTTCTTT. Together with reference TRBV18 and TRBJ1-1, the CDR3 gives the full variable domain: NAGVMQNPRHLVRRRGQEARLRCSPMKGHSHVYWYRQLPEEGLKFMVYLQKENIIDESGMPKERFSAEFPKEGPSILRIQQVVRGDSAAYFCASSPPGQGFEAFFGQGTRLTVV.

In nucleotides, the CDR3 is TGTGCCAGCTCACCTCATAAGTACGGGACTGGAAACACCATATATTTT. Translation gives CASSPHKYGTGNTIYF. The gene calls are TRBV18 and TRBJ1-3; no definite D call. V lost 3 bases and J 2 bases, leaving 14 bases between the germline ends. The germline V gene encodes CDR1 KGHSH and CDR2 LQKENI. This CDR3 is 16 amino acids long.

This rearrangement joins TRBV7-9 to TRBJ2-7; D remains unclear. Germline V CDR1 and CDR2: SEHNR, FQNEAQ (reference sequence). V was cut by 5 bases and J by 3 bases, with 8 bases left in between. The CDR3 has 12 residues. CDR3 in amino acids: CASSPRLYEQYF. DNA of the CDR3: TGTGCCAGCAGCCCCCGACTCTACGAGCAGTACTTC.

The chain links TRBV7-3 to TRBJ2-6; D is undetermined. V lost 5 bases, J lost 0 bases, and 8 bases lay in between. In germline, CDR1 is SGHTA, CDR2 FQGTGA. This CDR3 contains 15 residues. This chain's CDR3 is CASSPYVSGANVLTF. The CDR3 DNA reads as TGTGCCAGCAGCCCCTACGTCTCTGGGGCCAACGTCCTGACTTTC.

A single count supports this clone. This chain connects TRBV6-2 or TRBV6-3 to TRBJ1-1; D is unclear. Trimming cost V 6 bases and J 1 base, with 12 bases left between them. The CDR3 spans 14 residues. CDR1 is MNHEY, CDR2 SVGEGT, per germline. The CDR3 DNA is TGTGCCAGCAGCCCCTCCTACCAGAACACTGAAGCTTTCTTT. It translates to CASSPSYQNTEAFF.

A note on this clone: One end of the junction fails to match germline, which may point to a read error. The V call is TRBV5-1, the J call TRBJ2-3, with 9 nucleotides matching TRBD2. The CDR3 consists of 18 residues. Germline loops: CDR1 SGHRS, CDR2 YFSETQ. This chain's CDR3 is CASSHRLWPGTSTDTQYF. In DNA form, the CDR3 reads TGCGCCAGCAGCCACCGATTATGGCCCGGGACTAGCACCGATACGCAGTATTTT.

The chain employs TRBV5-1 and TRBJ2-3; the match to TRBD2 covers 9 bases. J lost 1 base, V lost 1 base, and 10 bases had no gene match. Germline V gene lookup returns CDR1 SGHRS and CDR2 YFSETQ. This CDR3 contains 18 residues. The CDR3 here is CASSLSVGVAGGTDTQYF. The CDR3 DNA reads TGCGCCAGCAGCTTGAGCGTCGGGGTAGCGGGGGGCACAGATACGCAGTATTTT.

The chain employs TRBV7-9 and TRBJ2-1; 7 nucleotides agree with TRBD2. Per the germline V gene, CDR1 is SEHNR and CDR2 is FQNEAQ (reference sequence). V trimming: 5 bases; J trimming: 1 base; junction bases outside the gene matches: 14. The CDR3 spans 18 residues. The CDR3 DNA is TGTGCCAGCAGCCCGCGGACTAGAGGAAGGAGATCCTACAATGAGCAGTTCTTC. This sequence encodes CASSPRTRGRRSYNEQFF.

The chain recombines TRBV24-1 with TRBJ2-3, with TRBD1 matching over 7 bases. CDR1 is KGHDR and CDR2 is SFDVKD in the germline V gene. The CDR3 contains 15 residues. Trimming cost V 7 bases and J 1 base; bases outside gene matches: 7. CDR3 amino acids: CATRSATGGTDTQYF. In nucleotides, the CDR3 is TGTGCCACCAGGTCGGCTACAGGGGGCACAGATACGCAGTATTTT.

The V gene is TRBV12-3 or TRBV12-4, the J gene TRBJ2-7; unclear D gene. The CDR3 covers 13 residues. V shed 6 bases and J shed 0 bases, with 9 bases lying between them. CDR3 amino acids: CASSLGSSYEQYV. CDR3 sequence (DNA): TGTGCCAGCAGCCTCGGTAGCTCCTACGAGCAGTACGTC.